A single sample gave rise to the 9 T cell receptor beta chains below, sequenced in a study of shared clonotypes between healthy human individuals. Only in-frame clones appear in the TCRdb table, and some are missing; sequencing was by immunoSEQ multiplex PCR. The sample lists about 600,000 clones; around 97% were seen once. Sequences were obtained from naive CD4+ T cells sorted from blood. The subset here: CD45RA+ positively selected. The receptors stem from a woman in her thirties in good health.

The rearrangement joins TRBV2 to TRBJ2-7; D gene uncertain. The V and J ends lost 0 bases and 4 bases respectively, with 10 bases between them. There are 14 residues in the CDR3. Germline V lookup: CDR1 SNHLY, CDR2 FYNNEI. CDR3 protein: CASSEAPASYEQYF. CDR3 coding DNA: TGTGCCAGCAGTGAAGCCCCAGCGTCGTACGAGCAGTACTTC.

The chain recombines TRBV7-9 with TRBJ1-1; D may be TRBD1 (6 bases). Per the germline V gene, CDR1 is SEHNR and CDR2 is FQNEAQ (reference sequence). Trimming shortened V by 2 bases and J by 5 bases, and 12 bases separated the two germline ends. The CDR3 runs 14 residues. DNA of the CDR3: TGTGCCAGCAGCTTAAGACAGGACGGGACTGAAGCTTTCTTT. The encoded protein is CASSLRQDGTEAFF.

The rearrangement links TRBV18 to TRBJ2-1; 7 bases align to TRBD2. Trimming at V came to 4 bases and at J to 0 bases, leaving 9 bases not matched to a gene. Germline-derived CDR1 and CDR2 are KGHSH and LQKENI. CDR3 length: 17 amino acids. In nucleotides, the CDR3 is TGTGCCAGCTCACAAACCTTAGCGGGTGGCTCCTACAATGAGCAGTTCTTC. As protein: CASSQTLAGGSYNEQFF.

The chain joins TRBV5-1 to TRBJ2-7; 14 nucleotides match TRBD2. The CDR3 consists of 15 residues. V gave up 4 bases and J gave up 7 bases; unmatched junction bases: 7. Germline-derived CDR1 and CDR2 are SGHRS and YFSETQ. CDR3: CASSLTSGRAGEQYF. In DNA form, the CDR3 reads TGCGCCAGCAGCCTGACTAGCGGGAGGGCGGGTGAGCAGTACTTC. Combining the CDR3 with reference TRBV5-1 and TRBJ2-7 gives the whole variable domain KAGVTQTPRYLIKTRGQQVTLSCSPISGHRSVSWYQQTPGQGLQFLFEYFSETQRNKGNFPGRFSGRQFSNSRSEMNVSTLELGDSALYLCASSLTSGRAGEQYFGPGTRLTVT.

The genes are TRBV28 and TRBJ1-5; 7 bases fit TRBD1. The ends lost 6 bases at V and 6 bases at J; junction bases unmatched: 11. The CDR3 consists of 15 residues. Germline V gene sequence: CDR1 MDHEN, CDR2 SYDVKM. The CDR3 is CASSSGEGAVQPQHF. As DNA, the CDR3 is TGTGCCAGCAGCTCAGGGGAGGGGGCGGTTCAGCCCCAGCATTTT.

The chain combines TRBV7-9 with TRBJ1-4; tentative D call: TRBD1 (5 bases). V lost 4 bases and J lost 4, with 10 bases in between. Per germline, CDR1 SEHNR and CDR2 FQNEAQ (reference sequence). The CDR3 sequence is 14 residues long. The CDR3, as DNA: TGTGCCAGCAGCTACGGGACCGATAATGAAAAACTGTTTTTT. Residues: CASSYGTDNEKLFF.

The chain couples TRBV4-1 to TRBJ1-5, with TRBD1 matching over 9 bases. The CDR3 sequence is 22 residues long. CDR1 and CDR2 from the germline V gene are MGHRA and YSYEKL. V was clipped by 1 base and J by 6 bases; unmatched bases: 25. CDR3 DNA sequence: TGCGCCAGCAGCCAAGTGTTCCCCACCTGGGACCGGGACAGGGTGTTTGGTCAGCCCCAGCATTTT. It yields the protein CASSQVFPTWDRDRVFGQPQHF.

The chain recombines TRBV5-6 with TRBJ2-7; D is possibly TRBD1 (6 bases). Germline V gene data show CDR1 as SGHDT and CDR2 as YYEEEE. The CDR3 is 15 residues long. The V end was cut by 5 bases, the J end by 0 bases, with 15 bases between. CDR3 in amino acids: CASSTTGTNSYEQYF. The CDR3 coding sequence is TGTGCCAGCAGTACAACCGGGACAAACTCCTACGAGCAGTACTTC.

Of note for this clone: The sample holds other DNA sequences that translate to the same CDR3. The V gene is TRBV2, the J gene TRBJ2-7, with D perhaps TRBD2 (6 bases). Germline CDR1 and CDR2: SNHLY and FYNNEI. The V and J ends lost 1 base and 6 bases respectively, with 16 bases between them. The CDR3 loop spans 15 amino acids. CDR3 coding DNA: TGTGCCAGCAGTGAAGGAATCAAGCGGGCCCCCGAGCAGTACTTC. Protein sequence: CASSEGIKRAPEQYF.